A single sample gave rise to the 17 T cell receptor beta chains below, sequenced in a study of identical twins. TCRdb recomputed calls from the 5' RACE reads with MiXCR, one row per CDR3 protein. The data contain about 470,000 distinct CDR3 sequences, around 24% of them seen just once; the ten biggest clones take up around 3%. This sample also belongs to another study, concerning T cells expressing NK-cell markers.

Source material: CD4+ T cells sorted from blood. The receptors originated from a woman aged 18-35 years in good health.

This clonotype occurred many times. V is TRBV10-3 and J is TRBJ1-1; 7 bases map to TRBD1. Germline loops: CDR1 ENHRY, CDR2 SYGVKD. The V and J ends lost 2 bases and 4 bases, in that order; junction bases with no gene match: 4. The CDR3 extends over 14 amino acids. The CDR3 here is CAISERGDSTEAFF. The CDR3 coding sequence is TGTGCCATCAGTGAGAGGGGGGACAGCACTGAAGCTTTCTTT.

This clonotype has only a few counts. The chain links TRBV7-2 to TRBJ2-3; TRBD1 is a possible D gene (6 bases). V lost 2 bases to trimming and J lost 3 bases, with 15 bases between them. The CDR3 loop spans 16 amino acids. Germline V gene lookup returns CDR1 SGHTA and CDR2 FQGNSA. This chain's CDR3 is CASSLWGRGGTDTQYF. CDR3 in DNA: TGTGCCAGCAGCTTATGGGGGAGAGGGGGAACAGATACGCAGTATTTT. Drawing the rest from reference TRBV7-2 and TRBJ2-3, the complete variable domain is GAGVSQSPSNKVTEKGKDVELRCDPISGHTALYWYRQSLGQGLEFLIYFQGNSAPDKSGLPSDRFSAERTGGSVSTLTIQRTQQEDSAVYLCASSLWGRGGTDTQYFGPGTRLTVL.

This clonotype was counted only a few times. A much larger clone differs from this one at a single base, so this may be a read error. The DNA of the CDR3 is TGTGCCAGCAGCACTCGACAGAGCTCCTACGAGCAGTACTTC. This gives the protein CASSTRQSSYEQYF. This chain links TRBV7-9 with TRBJ2-7; TRBD1 might be the D (5 bases). Germline V gene data show CDR1 as SEHNR and CDR2 as FQNEAQ (reference sequence). V gave up 5 bases and J gave up 0 bases, with 11 bases separating them. The CDR3 contains 14 residues. The entire variable domain, with the rest obtained from reference TRBV7-9 and TRBJ2-7, is as follows: DTGVSQNPRHKITKRGQNVTFRCDPISEHNRLYWYRQTLGQGPEFLTYFQNEAQLEKSRLLSDRFSAERPKGSFSTLEIQRTEQGDSAMYLCASSTRQSSYEQYFGPGTRLTVT.

The V call is TRBV11-1, the J call TRBJ2-7; 11 bases match TRBD2. Germline CDR1 SGHAT, CDR2 FQDESV (reference sequence). Germline trimming cut 2 bases from V and 0 bases from J; bases unmatched to any gene: 15. The CDR3 has 20 amino acids. CDR3 bases: TGTGCCAGCAGCTTAAACATAGCTCTAGCGGGGGGCCGAAGCTCCTACGAGCAGTACTTC. It is translated as CASSLNIALAGGRSSYEQYF. Complete variable domain (other parts from reference TRBV11-1 and TRBJ2-7): EAEVAQSPRYKITEKSQAVAFWCDPISGHATLYWYRQILGQGPELLVQFQDESVVDDSQLPKDRFSAERLKGVDSTLKIQPAELGDSAMYLCASSLNIALAGGRSSYEQYFGPGTRLTVT.

This chain joins TRBV7-2 and TRBJ2-7; D is possibly TRBD1 (5 bases). Germline V gene data show CDR1 as SGHTA and CDR2 as FQGNSA. V dropped 2 bases and J dropped 5 bases, with 10 bases sitting between them. This CDR3 is built from 13 residues. The CDR3 nucleotides read TGTGCCAGCAGCTTATTTAGGGGCAACGAGCAGTACTTC. This sequence encodes CASSLFRGNEQYF.

In this sample, this clonotype turned up a few times. The rearrangement links TRBV20-1 to TRBJ2-3; possibly TRBD2 for D (5 bases). V gave up 5 bases and J gave up 0 bases, with 9 bases separating them. This CDR3 has 13 amino acids. Germline V gives CDR1 DFQATT, CDR2 SNEGSKA (reference sequence). CDR3 coding DNA: TGCAGTGCTCGATGGAGGAGCACAGATACGCAGTATTTT. Translation: CSARWRSTDTQYF.

There are a few counts of this clonotype. This CDR3 is CASSLHIANYGYTF. The CDR3, as DNA: TGTGCCAGCAGCCTGCACATAGCTAACTATGGCTACACCTTC. The gene calls are TRBV7-2 and TRBJ1-2; D remains ambiguous. The CDR3 is 14 amino acids. Per germline, CDR1 SGHTA and CDR2 FQGNSA. Trimming shortened V by 5 bases and J by 0 bases, and 10 bases separated the two germline ends.

In this sample, this clonotype turned up a few times. The chain combines TRBV5-1 with TRBJ2-7, with D perhaps TRBD1 or TRBD2 (5 bases each). Germline values: CDR1 SGHRS, CDR2 YFSETQ. The CDR3 extends over 15 amino acids. Trimming took off 0 bases at V and 3 bases at J, with 13 bases between the two ends. The CDR3 sequence: CASSLAQGAIYEQYF. Written as DNA, the CDR3 is TGCGCCAGCAGCTTGGCCCAGGGAGCCATCTACGAGCAGTACTTC.

This clonotype has at least ten counts. The chain carries TRBV12-3 or TRBV12-4 and TRBJ2-7; 9 bases fit TRBD1. The CDR3 is 15 residues long. The V segment lost 5 bases and the J segment 3 bases; nucleotides outside the gene matches: 8. The CDR3 loop is CASSSWGQGNYEQYF. CDR3 DNA: TGTGCCAGCAGTAGCTGGGGACAGGGAAACTACGAGCAGTACTTC.

The chain uses TRBV24-1 and TRBJ2-7, with D possibly being TRBD1 or TRBD2 (5 bases each). V lost 7 bases and J 3 bases, leaving 21 bases between the germline ends. The CDR3 contains 16 residues. From germline, CDR1 is KGHDR and CDR2 SFDVKD. Here the CDR3 reads CATSEKRRAGSYEQYF. Here the CDR3 DNA reads TGTGCCACCAGCGAAAAGAGACGAGCAGGGAGCTACGAGCAGTACTTC.

A note on this clonotype: Its ends do not fully match the called genes, so a read error is possible. The rearrangement joins TRBV20-1 to TRBJ2-1; unclear D gene. The CDR3 runs 14 residues. Germline V lookup: CDR1 DFQATT, CDR2 SNEGSKA (reference sequence). CDR3 amino acids: CSARGGRNNNEQFF. In DNA, the CDR3 is TGCAGTGCGAGAGGTGGGCGGAATAACAATGAGCAGTTCTTC.

The rearrangement joins TRBV14 to TRBJ2-1; tentative D call: TRBD2 (6 bases). This CDR3 is built from 14 residues. The V and J ends lost 0 bases and 5 bases respectively, with 8 bases between them. CDR1 and CDR2 (germline): SGHDN, FVKESK. The CDR3 nucleotides are TGTGCCAGCAGCCAAGATCCGGGGGACAATGAGCAGTTCTTC. Translated: CASSQDPGDNEQFF. The whole variable domain, remainder taken from reference TRBV14 and TRBJ2-1, is EAGVTQFPSHSVIEKGQTVTLRCDPISGHDNLYWYRRVMGKEIKFLLHFVKESKQDESGMPNNRFLAERTGGTYSTLKVQPAELEDSGVYFCASSQDPGDNEQFFGPGTRLTVL.

This clonotype turned up a few times. The V and J genes are TRBV12-3 or TRBV12-4 and TRBJ1-5; possible D gene TRBD1, 6 bases. The CDR3 is 13 amino acids. The germline V and J ends were trimmed by 4 bases and 6 bases, with 10 bases remaining between them. The CDR3 is CASSYREGQPQHF. Here the CDR3 DNA reads TGTGCCAGCAGTTACAGGGAAGGTCAGCCCCAGCATTTT.

V usage is TRBV10-2 and J usage is TRBJ2-1; 7 nucleotides agree with TRBD2. The V and J ends lost 0 bases and 2 bases, in that order; junction bases with no gene match: 4. The CDR3 is 16 residues long. Per the germline V gene, CDR1 is WSHSY and CDR2 is SAAADI. The CDR3 region is CASSESVAGAYNEQFF. In DNA form, the CDR3 reads TGCGCCAGCAGTGAGTCAGTCGCGGGAGCCTACAATGAGCAGTTCTTC.

This clonotype was counted a few times. V is TRBV7-9 and J is TRBJ1-1; D is ambiguous. Germline assignment: CDR1 SEHNR and CDR2 FQNEAQ (reference sequence). Trimming cost V 5 bases and J 6 bases, with 7 bases left between them. The CDR3 is made up of 11 amino acids. CDR3 protein: CASSLISEAFF. Written as DNA, the CDR3 is TGTGCCAGCAGCCTTATCTCTGAAGCTTTCTTT.

This clonotype was detected a few times. The V and J genes are TRBV5-6 and TRBJ2-5; 13 bases line up with TRBD2. The ends lost 4 bases at V and 7 bases at J; junction bases unmatched: 7. The CDR3 runs to 15 residues. Looked up from germline, CDR1 is SGHDT and CDR2 is YYEEEE. For the CDR3, the DNA is TGTGCCAGCAGCGGAGGACTAGCGGGGGTAGGGACCCAGTACTTC. Amino acids: CASSGGLAGVGTQYF.

This clonotype occurred a few times. The rearrangement joins TRBV29-1 to TRBJ2-5, with 10 bases fitting TRBD2. V gave up 5 bases and J gave up 4 bases; unmatched junction bases: 1. The CDR3 sequence is 12 residues long. CDR1 is SQVTM, CDR2 ANQGSEA, per germline. The CDR3 DNA follows: TGCAGCGTTAGCGGGGGGGTAGAGACCCAGTACTTC. Its protein is CSVSGGVETQYF.